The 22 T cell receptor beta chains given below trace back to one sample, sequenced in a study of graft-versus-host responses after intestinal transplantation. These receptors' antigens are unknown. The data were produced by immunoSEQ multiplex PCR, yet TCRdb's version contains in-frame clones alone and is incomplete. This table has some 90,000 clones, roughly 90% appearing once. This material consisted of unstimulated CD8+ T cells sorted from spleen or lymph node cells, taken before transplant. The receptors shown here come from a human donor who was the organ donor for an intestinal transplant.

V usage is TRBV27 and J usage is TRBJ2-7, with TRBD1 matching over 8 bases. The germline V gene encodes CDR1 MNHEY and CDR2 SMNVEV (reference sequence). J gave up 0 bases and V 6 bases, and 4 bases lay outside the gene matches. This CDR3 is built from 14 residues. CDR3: CASSSQGASYEQYF. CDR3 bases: TGTGCCAGCAGCAGTCAGGGGGCCTCCTACGAGCAGTACTTC.

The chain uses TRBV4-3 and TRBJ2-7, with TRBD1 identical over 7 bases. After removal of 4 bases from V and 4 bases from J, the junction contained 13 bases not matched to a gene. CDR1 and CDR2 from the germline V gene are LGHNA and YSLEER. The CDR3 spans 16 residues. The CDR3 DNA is TGCGCCAGCAGCCGCTCGTCGGCCGGGACAGTTTACGAGCAGTACTTC. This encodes CASSRSSAGTVYEQYF.

CDR3 amino acids: CASSPGPYEQYF. The CDR3 bases are TGTGCCAGCAGTCCTGGCCCGTACGAGCAGTACTTC. V is TRBV13 and J is TRBJ2-7; D unresolved. The CDR3 contains 12 residues. Between the trimmed V and J ends, which lost 6 bases and 4 bases, there was a span of 10 bases. Germline V gene lookup returns CDR1 PRHDT and CDR2 FYEKMQ (reference sequence). The full variable domain, its missing parts supplied by reference TRBV13 and TRBJ2-7, is AAGVIQSPRHLIKEKRETATLKCYPIPRHDTVYWYQQGPGQDPQFLISFYEKMQSDKGSIPDRFSAQQFSDYHSELNMSSLELGDSALYFCASSPGPYEQYFGPGTRLTVT.

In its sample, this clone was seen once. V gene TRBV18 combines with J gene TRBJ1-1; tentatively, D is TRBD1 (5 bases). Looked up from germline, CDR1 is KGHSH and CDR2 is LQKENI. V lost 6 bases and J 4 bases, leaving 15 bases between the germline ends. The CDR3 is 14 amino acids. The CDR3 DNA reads TGTGCCAGCTCGGGGGGGTGGGGGACCACTGAAGCTTTCTTT. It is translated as CASSGGWGTTEAFF. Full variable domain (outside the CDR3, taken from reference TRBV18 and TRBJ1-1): NAGVMQNPRHLVRRRGQEARLRCSPMKGHSHVYWYRQLPEEGLKFMVYLQKENIIDESGMPKERFSAEFPKEGPSILRIQQVVRGDSAAYFCASSGGWGTTEAFFGQGTRLTVV.

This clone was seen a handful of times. The DNA of the CDR3 is TGTGCCAGTAGTACCACAGGTGGCTACACCTTC. Translation gives CASSTTGGYTF. The chain uses TRBV19 and TRBJ1-2; D is possibly TRBD1 (5 bases). The CDR3 is 11 residues long. V was clipped by 4 bases and J by 7 bases, with 7 bases between them. CDR1 and CDR2 (germline): LNHDA, SQIVND (reference sequence).

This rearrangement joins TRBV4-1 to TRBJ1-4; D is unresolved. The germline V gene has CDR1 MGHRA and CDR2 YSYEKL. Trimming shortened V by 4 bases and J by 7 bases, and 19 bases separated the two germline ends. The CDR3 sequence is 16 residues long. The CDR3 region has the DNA TGCGCCAGCAGCCTATTAAACAGCCGGGGAGGTGAAAAACTGTTTTTT. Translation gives CASSLLNSRGGEKLFF.

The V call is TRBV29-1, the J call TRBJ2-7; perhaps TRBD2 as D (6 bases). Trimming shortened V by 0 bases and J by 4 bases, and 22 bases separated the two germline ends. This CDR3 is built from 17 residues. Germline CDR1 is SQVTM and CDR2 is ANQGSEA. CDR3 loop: CSVEDESRAGPGYEQYF. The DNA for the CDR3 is TGCAGCGTTGAAGACGAAAGTAGGGCGGGACCGGGATACGAGCAGTACTTC.

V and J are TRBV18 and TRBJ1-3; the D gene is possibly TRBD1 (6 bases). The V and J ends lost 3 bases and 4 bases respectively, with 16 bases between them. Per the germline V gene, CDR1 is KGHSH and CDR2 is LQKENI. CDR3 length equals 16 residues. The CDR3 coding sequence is TGTGCCAGCTCACCTTACAGGGAAATTGGAGGAAACACCATATATTTT. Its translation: CASSPYREIGGNTIYF.

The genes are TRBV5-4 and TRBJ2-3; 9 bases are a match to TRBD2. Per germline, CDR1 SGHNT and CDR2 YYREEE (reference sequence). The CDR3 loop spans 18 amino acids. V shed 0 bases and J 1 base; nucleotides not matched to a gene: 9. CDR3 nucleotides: TGTGCCAGCAGCTTGGTGCCCCGTGTAGCGGGGGGCACAGATACGCAGTATTTT. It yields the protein CASSLVPRVAGGTDTQYF.

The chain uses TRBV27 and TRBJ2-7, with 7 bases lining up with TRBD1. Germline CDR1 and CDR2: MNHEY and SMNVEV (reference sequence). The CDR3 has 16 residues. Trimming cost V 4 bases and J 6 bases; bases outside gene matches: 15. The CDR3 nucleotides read TGTGCCAGCAGTTCAACCACGGGACAGCGGAGCGGCGAGCAGTACTTC. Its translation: CASSSTTGQRSGEQYF.

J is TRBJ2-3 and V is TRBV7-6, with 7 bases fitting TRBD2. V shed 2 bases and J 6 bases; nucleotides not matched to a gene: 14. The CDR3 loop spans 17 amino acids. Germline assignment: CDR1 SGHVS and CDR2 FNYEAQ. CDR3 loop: CASSLLVGLAGKDTQYF. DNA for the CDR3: TGTGCCAGCAGCTTACTAGTAGGTTTAGCGGGTAAGGATACGCAGTATTTT.

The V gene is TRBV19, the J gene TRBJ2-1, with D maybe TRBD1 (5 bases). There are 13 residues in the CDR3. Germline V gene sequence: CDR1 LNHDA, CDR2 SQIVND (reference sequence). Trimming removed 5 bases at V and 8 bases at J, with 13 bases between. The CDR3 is CASSLQGYYEQFF. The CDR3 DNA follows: TGTGCCAGTAGTCTTCAGGGTTATTATGAGCAGTTCTTC.

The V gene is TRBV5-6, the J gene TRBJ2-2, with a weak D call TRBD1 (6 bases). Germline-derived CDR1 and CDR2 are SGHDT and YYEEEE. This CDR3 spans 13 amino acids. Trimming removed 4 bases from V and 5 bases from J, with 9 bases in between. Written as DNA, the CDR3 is TGTGCCAGCAGCCCCACAGGGACCGGGGAGCTGTTTTTT. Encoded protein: CASSPTGTGELFF.

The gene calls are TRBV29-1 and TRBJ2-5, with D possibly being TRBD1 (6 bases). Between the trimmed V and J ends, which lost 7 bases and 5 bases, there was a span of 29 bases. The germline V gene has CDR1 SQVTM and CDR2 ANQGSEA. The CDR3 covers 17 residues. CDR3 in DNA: TGCAGCGCCCCCTCTTACTCCCCTAAAGACAGGAGGGAGACCCAGTACTTC. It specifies CSAPSYSPKDRRETQYF.

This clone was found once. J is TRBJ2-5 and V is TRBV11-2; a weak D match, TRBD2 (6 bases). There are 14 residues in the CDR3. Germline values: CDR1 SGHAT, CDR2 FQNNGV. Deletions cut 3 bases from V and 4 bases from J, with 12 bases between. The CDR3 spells CASSLGGAGETQYF. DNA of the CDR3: TGTGCCAGCAGCTTGGGCGGGGCAGGAGAGACCCAGTACTTC.

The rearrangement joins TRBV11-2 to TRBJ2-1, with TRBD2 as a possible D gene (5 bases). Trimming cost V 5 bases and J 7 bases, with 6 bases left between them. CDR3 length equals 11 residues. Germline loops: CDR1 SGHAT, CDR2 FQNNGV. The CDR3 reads CASSAGNEQFF. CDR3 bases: TGTGCCAGCAGCGCGGGTAATGAGCAGTTCTTC.

This chain's CDR3 is CASSLSEGRLEETQYF. CDR3 bases: TGTGCCAGCAGTTTATCTGAGGGCCGACTGGAAGAGACCCAGTACTTC. The chain combines TRBV27 with TRBJ2-5, with TRBD2 as a possible D gene (5 bases). CDR1 and CDR2 from the germline V gene are MNHEY and SMNVEV (reference sequence). The germline V and J ends were trimmed by 0 bases and 3 bases, with 14 bases remaining between them. This CDR3 comprises 16 residues.

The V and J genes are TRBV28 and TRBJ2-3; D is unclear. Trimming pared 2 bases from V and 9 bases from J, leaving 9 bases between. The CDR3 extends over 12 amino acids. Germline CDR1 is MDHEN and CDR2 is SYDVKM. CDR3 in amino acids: CASSLSLVTQYF. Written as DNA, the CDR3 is TGTGCCAGCAGTTTAAGTTTAGTCACGCAGTATTTT.

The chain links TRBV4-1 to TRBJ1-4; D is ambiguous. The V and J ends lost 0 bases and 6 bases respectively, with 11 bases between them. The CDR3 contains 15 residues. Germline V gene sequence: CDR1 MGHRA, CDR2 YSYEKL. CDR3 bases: TGCGCCAGCAGCCAAGACGTCCGGGAAGATGAAAAACTGTTTTTT. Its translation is CASSQDVREDEKLFF.

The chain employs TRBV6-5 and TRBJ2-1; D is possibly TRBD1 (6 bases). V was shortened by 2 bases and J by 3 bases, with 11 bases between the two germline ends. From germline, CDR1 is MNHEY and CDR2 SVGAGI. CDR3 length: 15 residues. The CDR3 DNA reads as TGTGCCAGCAGTTACCTCCGGGGACACTACAATGAGCAGTTCTTC. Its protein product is CASSYLRGHYNEQFF.

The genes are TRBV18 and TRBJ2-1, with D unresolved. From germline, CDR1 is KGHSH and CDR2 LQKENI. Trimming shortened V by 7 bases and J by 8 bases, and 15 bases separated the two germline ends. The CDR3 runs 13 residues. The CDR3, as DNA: TGTGCCAGCTACCTGAGCGAGTTCGATGAGCAGTTCTTC. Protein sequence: CASYLSEFDEQFF.

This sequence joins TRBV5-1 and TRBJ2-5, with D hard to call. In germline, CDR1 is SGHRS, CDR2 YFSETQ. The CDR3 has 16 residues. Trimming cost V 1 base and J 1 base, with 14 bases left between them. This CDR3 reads CASSLSGSSIQETQYF. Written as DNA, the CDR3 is TGCGCCAGCAGCTTGAGTGGTTCGTCTATCCAAGAGACCCAGTACTTC.